This TCR beta chain was identified during a study of shared clonotypes between healthy human individuals. Study-level findings and limits: Sampling used blood alone; tissue repertoires probably differ.

Each replicate PCR on the sorted subsets used roughly 190 ng DNA (about 30,000 T cell genomes). Clones were read by immunoSEQ multiplex PCR, and TCRdb kept only the in-frame ones, dropping some. This sample has just over 2,000,000 clones, with 95% found just once. The length of the CDR3 is 11 residues. The germline CDR1 and CDR2 sequences are SNHLY and FYNNEI. V was pared by 3 bases and J by 4 bases, with 4 bases between. On this clone itself: Its antigen is not known. This same CDR3 is encoded by further DNA sequences in the sample.

This receptor was obtained from a man aged 18 to 30 in good health. J is TRBJ2-7 and V is TRBV2; no clear D gene. Sample: naive CD4+ T cells sorted from blood. Subset denoted: CD45RA+ positively selected. The CDR3 DNA reads as TGTGCCAGCAGTGATTATTACGAGCAGTACTTC. This translates into CASSDYYEQYF.